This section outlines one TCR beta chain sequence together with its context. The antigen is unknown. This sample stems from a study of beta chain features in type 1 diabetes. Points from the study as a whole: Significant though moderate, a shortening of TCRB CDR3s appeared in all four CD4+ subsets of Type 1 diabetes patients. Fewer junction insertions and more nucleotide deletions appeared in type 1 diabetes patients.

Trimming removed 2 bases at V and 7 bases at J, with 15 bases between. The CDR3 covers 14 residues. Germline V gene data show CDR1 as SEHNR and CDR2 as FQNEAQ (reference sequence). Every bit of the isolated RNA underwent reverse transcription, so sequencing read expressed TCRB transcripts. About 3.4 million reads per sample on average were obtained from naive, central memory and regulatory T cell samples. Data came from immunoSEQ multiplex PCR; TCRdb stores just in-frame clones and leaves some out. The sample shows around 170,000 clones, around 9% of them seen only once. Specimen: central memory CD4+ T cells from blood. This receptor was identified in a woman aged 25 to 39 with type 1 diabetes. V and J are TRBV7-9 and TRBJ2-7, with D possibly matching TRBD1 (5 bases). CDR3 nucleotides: TGTGCCAGCAGCTTACAGGGAAGGGGCTCTGAGCAGTACTTC. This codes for CASSLQGRGSEQYF.